Listed below are T cell receptor beta chains from one sample, sequenced in a study of cytomegalovirus exposure and HLA in healthy donors. Assay: immunoSEQ multiplex PCR; the TCRdb copy retains only in-frame clones and omits some. The data hold around 150,000 clones, with less than 85% observed a single time. Sequenced sample: PBMCs. These receptor sequences come from a man aged 55-75 years in good health and CMV-seronegative. The CDR3 runs from the conserved cysteine through the conserved F or W. A D gene is named only where the DNA matches it firmly.

d_gene,v_gene,CDR3aa
TRBD1,TRBV7-8,CASSLNRGLGTEAFF
-,TRBV28,CASSSLRTISTLNEQYF
-,TRBV15,CATSRDGGFYEQYF
-,TRBV29-1,CSARWGGTGKNIQYF
TRBD1,TRBV25-1,CASSAATGTGLEKLFF
-,TRBV21-1,CASSKLRGGRGGELFF
-,TRBV5-1,CASSLVSGVDEQYF
-,TRBV7-9,CASSSDRSSGYTF
-,TRBV28,CASSIPRSGRETQYF
-,TRBV30,CAWSVGSYNEQFF
TRBD1,TRBV19,CASSIGTGRGMQPQHF
-,TRBV18,CASSLGRGNTEAFF
-,TRBV7-9,CASSVHRETFDYGYTF
-,TRBV9,CASSVELGWTDQETQYF
-,TRBV18,CASSAGTIYNEQFF
TRBD1,TRBV19,CASRDRGYNEQFF
-,TRBV6-6,CASSWGVLNTEAFF